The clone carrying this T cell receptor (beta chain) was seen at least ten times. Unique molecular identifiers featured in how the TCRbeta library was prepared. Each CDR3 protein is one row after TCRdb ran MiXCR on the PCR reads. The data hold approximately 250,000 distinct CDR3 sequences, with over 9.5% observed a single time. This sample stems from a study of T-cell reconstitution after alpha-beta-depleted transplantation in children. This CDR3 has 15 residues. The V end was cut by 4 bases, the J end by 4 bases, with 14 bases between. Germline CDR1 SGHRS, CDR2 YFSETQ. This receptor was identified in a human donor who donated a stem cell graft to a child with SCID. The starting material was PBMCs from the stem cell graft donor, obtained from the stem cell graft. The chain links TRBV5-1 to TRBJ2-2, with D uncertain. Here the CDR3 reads CASSTMDGTTGELFF. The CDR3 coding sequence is TGCGCCAGCAGCACTATGGACGGTACCACCGGGGAGCTGTTTTTT.